A selection of T cell receptor beta chains follows, all from one sample in a study of T cell repertoires in cytomegalovirus infection. TCRdb called the reads again in MiXCR, with one record for every CDR3 protein. The table includes some 680,000 distinct CDR3 sequences, 35% to 40% detected once. What was sequenced was PBMCs. These receptors all stem from a human donor in good health (CMV status not recorded). Some clones in this sample may be carry-over from other donors' samples. Each CDR3 is given with its conserved first and last residue. The D gene is left open where the match is weak. Clone size is not always given. Where it is, it says once, few, many or a class for expanded clones.

abundance,d_gene,v_gene,j_gene,CDR3aa,CDR3nt
few,.,TRBV12-5,TRBJ1-1,CASGYQIGGVGTEAFF,TGTGCTAGTGGTTACCAAATTGGGGGGGTAGGCACTGAAGCTTTCTTT
few,TRBD1,TRBV19,TRBJ1-1,CASSISWTGEPEAFF,TGTGCCAGTAGTATATCTTGGACAGGTGAACCTGAAGCTTTCTTT
.,.,TRBV6-1,TRBJ1-1,CASSEALMGAEAFF,TGTGCCAGCAGTGAAGCGCTAATGGGGGCTGAAGCTTTCTTT
few,.,TRBV27,TRBJ2-2,CASTDVSAAGELFF,TGTGCCAGCACGGATGTTTCAGCGGCCGGGGAGCTGTTTTTT
few,.,TRBV11-2,TRBJ2-1,CASSPSGRNPSYNEQFF,TGTGCCAGCAGCCCTTCCGGTCGGAACCCGTCCTACAATGAGCAGTTCTTC
.,.,TRBV25-1,TRBJ1-1,CASSEYAGQNTEAFF,TGTGCCAGCAGTGAATATGCGGGGCAGAACACTGAAGCTTTCTTT
few,.,TRBV15,TRBJ1-6,CATSREQVDSPLHF,TGTGCCACCAGCAGAGAACAGGTCGACTCACCCCTCCACTTT
.,.,TRBV4-1,TRBJ2-2,CASSRGDSGGGTGELFF,TGCGCCAGCAGTCGAGGAGACTCGGGGGGCGGTACCGGGGAGCTGTTTTTT
few,TRBD1,TRBV12-3/TRBV12-4,TRBJ2-7,CASSPRDRGNEQYF,TGTGCCAGCAGCCCCCGGGACAGGGGAAACGAGCAGTACTTC
.,TRBD2,TRBV7-2,TRBJ2-7,CASSSPRGRAYEQYF,TGTGCCAGCAGCTCCCCTCGGGGGAGGGCCTACGAGCAGTACTTC
.,.,TRBV6-6,TRBJ1-5,CASLGDSNQPQHF,TGTGCCAGCCTAGGGGATAGCAATCAGCCCCAGCATTTT
many,.,TRBV6-2/TRBV6-3,TRBJ1-1,CASRSNTEAFF,TGTGCCAGCAGGTCGAACACTGAAGCTTTCTTT
.,.,TRBV2,TRBJ2-5,CASSEWASFQETQYF,TGTGCCAGCAGTGAATGGGCCAGTTTCCAAGAGACCCAGTACTTC
few,TRBD2,TRBV19,TRBJ2-1,CASSTRLAGPLWEQFF,TGTGCCAGTAGTACCCGACTAGCGGGACCTCTGTGGGAGCAGTTCTTC
few,.,TRBV7-8,TRBJ2-7,CASSFMWQGGDEQYF,TGTGCCAGCAGCTTTATGTGGCAGGGGGGCGACGAGCAGTACTTC
.,TRBD1,TRBV11-2,TRBJ1-1,CASSFLEGQGNTEAFF,TGTGCCAGCAGCTTCCTGGAGGGACAGGGGAACACTGAAGCTTTCTTT
few,.,TRBV19,TRBJ1-5,CASISGGRGARRDQPQHF,TGTGCCAGTATTAGTGGGGGGCGGGGGGCCCGCCGGGATCAGCCCCAGCATTTT
many,.,TRBV7-2,TRBJ1-2,CASRDRFNYGYTF,TGTGCCAGCAGGGACAGATTTAACTATGGCTACACCTTC
.,.,TRBV2,TRBJ2-1,CASSDRGQGNEQFF,TGTGCCAGCAGTGACCGGGGCCAGGGAAATGAGCAGTTCTTC
few,TRBD1,TRBV2,TRBJ1-5,CASRGQGWDQPQHF,TGTGCCAGCAGGGGACAGGGATGGGACCAGCCCCAGCATTTT
.,.,TRBV20-1,TRBJ2-2,CSARGSSNTGELFF,TGCAGTGCTAGAGGCTCTTCGAACACCGGGGAGCTGTTTTTT
few,.,TRBV2,TRBJ2-1,CASIGNEQFF,TGTGCCAGCATAGGGAATGAGCAGTTCTTC
few,.,TRBV12-3/TRBV12-4,TRBJ1-5,CASSIAGTTNQPQHF,TGTGCCAGCAGTATAGCCGGGACGACTAATCAGCCCCAGCATTTT
.,.,TRBV18,TRBJ1-5,CASSPQRGRQPQHF,TGTGCCAGCTCACCCCAGCGGGGGCGGCAGCCCCAGCATTTT
.,.,TRBV28,TRBJ1-1,CASTQLVGNTEAFF,TGTGCCAGCACTCAACTTGTTGGGAACACTGAAGCTTTCTTT
few,.,TRBV28,TRBJ2-5,CASSSSSVETQYF,TGTGCCAGCAGTTCGTCAAGCGTAGAGACCCAGTACTTC
many,.,TRBV28,TRBJ1-5,CASSLWGSNQPQHF,TGTGCCAGCAGTTTGTGGGGGAGCAATCAGCCCCAGCATTTT
few,TRBD2,TRBV6-1,TRBJ2-2,CASSLLADNTGELFF,TGTGCCAGCAGCCTACTAGCGGACAACACCGGGGAGCTGTTTTTT
few,TRBD1,TRBV6-5,TRBJ1-1,CASSMLRDRGAEAFF,TGTGCCAGCAGCATGCTCCGGGACAGGGGAGCTGAAGCTTTCTTT
once,.,TRBV15,TRBJ2-1,CDTSRWTDSYNEQFF,TGTGACACCAGCAGATGGACAGACTCCTACAATGAGCAGTTCTTC
.,TRBD2,TRBV4-2,TRBJ2-3,CASSQPSQMGLAGDPDTQYF,TGTGCCAGCAGCCAACCAAGCCAAATGGGACTAGCGGGGGACCCAGATACGCAGTATTTT
few,TRBD1,TRBV6-6,TRBJ1-1,CATFTRRDRGNAFF,TGTGCCACCTTCACGCGCCGGGACAGGGGGAATGCTTTCTTT
.,.,TRBV7-9,TRBJ1-1,CASSLFGTFF,TGTGCCAGCAGCTTATTCGGGACTTTCTTT
.,.,TRBV2,TRBJ1-3,CAFLSGNTIYF,TGTGCCTTTCTCTCTGGAAACACCATATATTTT
.,.,TRBV7-6,TRBJ2-2,CASSRRKTGNTVGELFF,TGTGCCAGCAGCCGCCGGAAAACGGGGAACACCGTAGGGGAGCTGTTTTTT
few,.,TRBV28,TRBJ2-7,CAILGSTYEQYF,TGTGCCATCCTCGGGTCTACCTACGAGCAGTACTTC
few,.,TRBV5-1,TRBJ2-6,CASSLSGASSGANVLTF,TGCGCCAGCAGCTTGTCAGGGGCCAGCTCTGGGGCCAACGTCCTGACTTTC
.,.,TRBV28,TRBJ2-3,CASTGWESTDTQYF,TGTGCCAGCACCGGTTGGGAGAGCACAGATACGCAGTATTTT
.,TRBD1,TRBV19,TRBJ1-4,CASSRTGTNEKLFF,TGTGCCAGTAGTCGGACAGGGACTAATGAAAAACTGTTTTTT
few,TRBD1,TRBV6-1,TRBJ2-5,CASSEVMRPGQGRIETQYF,TGTGCCAGCAGTGAAGTTATGAGGCCGGGACAGGGTAGGATAGAGACCCAGTACTTC
.,.,TRBV28,TRBJ2-7,CASSFVQTYEQYF,TGTGCCAGCAGTTTTGTACAGACTTACGAGCAGTACTTC
few,.,TRBV11-2,TRBJ2-5,CASSLGRQGQETQYF,TGTGCCAGCAGCTTAGGGAGGCAGGGGCAAGAGACCCAGTACTTC
.,TRBD2,TRBV19,TRBJ2-1,CASSAPGLAGGLEQFF,TGTGCCAGTAGTGCGCCGGGACTAGCGGGAGGGCTTGAGCAGTTCTTC
many,TRBD1,TRBV5-6,TRBJ2-3,CASSPFLSGTGADTQYF,TGTGCCAGCAGCCCATTTTTGTCCGGGACAGGGGCAGATACGCAGTATTTT
.,.,TRBV28,TRBJ1-2,CAISDRNYGYTF,TGTGCCATTTCCGACAGGAACTATGGCTACACCTTC
few,.,TRBV6-6,TRBJ2-2,CASSGVSQFGGELFF,TGTGCCAGCAGTGGTGTGAGTCAGTTCGGCGGGGAGCTGTTTTTT
few,TRBD2,TRBV27,TRBJ2-5,CASSLRSAGGRYQETQYF,TGTGCCAGCAGTTTAAGGTCGGCGGGCGGGAGGTACCAAGAGACCCAGTACTTC
.,.,TRBV7-2,TRBJ2-3,CASSWRTTPYTQYF,TGTGCCAGCAGCTGGAGGACCACCCCATATACCCAGTATTTT
.,.,TRBV28,TRBJ1-1,CAALRTDTEAFF,TGTGCCGCCCTGAGGACAGACACTGAAGCTTTCTTT
few,.,TRBV28,TRBJ1-2,CASSLSLSADYGYTF,TGTGCCAGCAGTCTATCCCTCTCCGCGGACTATGGCTACACCTTC